Below are 9 T cell receptor beta chains sequenced from a single sample in a study of OX40 agonist ivuxolimab in advanced cancers. The library was obtained by the immunoSEQ multiplex PCR assay. Entries here come from immuneACCESS through TCRdb and include only in-frame sequences with V and J called. Some clones fail to appear in such tables; in the studies checked, an unresolved V gene covers under half of the shortfall, and the cause of the remainder is unknown. In all, the sample holds some 55,000 clones, and approximately 84% of those were seen once. The ten largest clones represent about 12% of the sample. The source was CD4+ or CD8+ T cells sorted from blood, collected in a trial of the OX40 agonist ivuxolimab. Receptors were obtained from an adult with an advanced solid tumor such as melanoma, head and neck, liver or kidney cancer.

This CDR3 is CASSARQGAAYEQYF. CDR3 DNA sequence: TGTGCCAGCAGTGCCCGACAGGGGGCGGCCTACGAGCAGTACTTC. V usage is TRBV6-1 and J usage is TRBJ2-7, with TRBD1 matching 10 bases. Germline V gene sequence: CDR1 MNHNS, CDR2 SASEGT. The CDR3 is 15 residues long. With V trimmed by 4 bases and J by 2 bases, 5 bases remained unmatched.

The table lists this clone with a count of one. The chain carries TRBV6-1 and TRBJ1-6; 10 bases agree with TRBD1. The V and J ends lost 7 bases and 7 bases, in that order; junction bases with no gene match: 7. Germline lookup yields CDR1 MNHNS and CDR2 SASEGT. The CDR3 has 15 residues. The CDR3, as DNA: TGTGCCAGCACCTTGGGACAGGGGAACAATTCACCCCTCCACTTT. This encodes CASTLGQGNNSPLHF.

The chain joins TRBV7-3 to TRBJ2-5; either TRBD1 or TRBD2 may fit D (5 bases each). The end of the DNA aligns better with TRBJ2-7, so the J call may be wrong. From germline, CDR1 is SGHTA and CDR2 FQGTGA. The CDR3 totals 14 residues. For the CDR3, the DNA is TGTGCCAGCAGCTTAACGGGGGTGTCTCACGAGCAGTACTTC. It encodes CASSLTGVSHEQYF.

J is TRBJ1-2 and V is TRBV25-1, with TRBD1 matching 9 bases. CDR3 size: 15 residues. CDR1 is MGHDK and CDR2 is SYGVNS in the germline V gene. V shed 1 base and J 3 bases; nucleotides not matched to a gene: 3. CDR3 bases: TGTGCCAGCAGTGAATCACAGGGGGCACACTATGGCTACACCTTC. It translates to CASSESQGAHYGYTF.

The gene calls are TRBV7-8 and TRBJ2-3; 7 bases are shared with TRBD2. This CDR3 region has 15 residues. The V gene end was trimmed by 0 bases and the J gene end by 4 bases; junction bases not matched to a gene: 4. CDR1 and CDR2 from the germline V gene are SGHVS and FQNEAQ. The DNA for the CDR3 is TGTGCCAGCAGCTTAGCGGGAGGGCCGTCAGATACGCAGTATTTT. Translating it yields CASSLAGGPSDTQYF.

The chain is built from TRBV7-9 and TRBJ1-5, with 10 bases matching TRBD1. The germline V gene has CDR1 SEHNR and CDR2 FQNEAQ (reference sequence). Trimming cost V 5 bases and J 3 bases; bases outside gene matches: 7. This CDR3 is 16 amino acids long. CDR3 residues: CASSPGGQGLNQPQHF. CDR3 sequence (DNA): TGTGCCAGCAGCCCGGGGGGACAGGGGCTCAATCAGCCCCAGCATTTT.

This clone was counted a single time. The rearrangement links TRBV5-4 to TRBJ1-2, with a weak D call TRBD1 (5 bases). The V end lost 4 bases, the J end lost 7 bases, and 32 bases lay between the germline ends. The germline gives CDR1 SGHNT, CDR2 YYREEE (reference sequence). The CDR3 length is 19 residues. The CDR3 loop reads CASSPGGRAAREGSRGYTF. Here the CDR3 DNA reads TGTGCCAGCAGCCCCGGCGGCCGGGCGGCCAGGGAGGGGTCCCGTGGCTACACCTTC.

The chain links TRBV9 to TRBJ2-1; possibly TRBD1 or TRBD2 for D (5 bases each). The CDR3 loop spans 13 amino acids. Looked up from germline, CDR1 is SGDLS and CDR2 is YYNGEE. The V end was cut by 3 bases, the J end by 15 bases, with 19 bases between. The CDR3 sequence: CASSALTGGGRFF. As DNA, the CDR3 is TGTGCCAGCAGCGCCCTTACTGGGGGTGGTCGGTTCTTC.

The chain recombines TRBV10-3 with TRBJ2-3; 7 bases are a match to TRBD2. The CDR3 is made up of 14 amino acids. CDR1 is ENHRY and CDR2 is SYGVKD in the germline V gene. V lost 9 bases and J lost 5; bases outside the gene matches: 11. As DNA, the CDR3 is TGTGCCATAGCAGTTGGGAGGGCCTTAGATACGCAGTATTTT. Translating it yields CAIAVGRALDTQYF.